One and the same sample provided the 6 T cell receptor beta chains below, sequenced in a study of Ad26.COV2.S vaccination and SARS-CoV-2 variants. Method: immunoSEQ multiplex PCR; TCRdb's copy keeps in-frame clones and lacks some. Of about 350,000 clones in the sample, more than 85% were seen once. Treatment described: roughly 20 received Ad26.COV2.S at low or high dose, single or two shots; 5 received placebo; per-sample allocation not given. Samples were taken on day 63 after the first vaccine or placebo injection. This sample comprised peripheral blood, obtained in a trial of Ad26.COV2.S vaccine versus placebo. These receptors were collected from a person aged 18-65 years who received the Ad26.COV2.S COVID-19 vaccine or a placebo.

The V call is TRBV5-6, the J call TRBJ1-1; 10 bases map to TRBD1. CDR1 is SGHDT, CDR2 YYEEEE, per germline. The CDR3 length is 15 residues. The V segment lost 4 bases and the J segment 3 bases; nucleotides outside the gene matches: 6. The CDR3: CASSPRQGAYTEAFF. The CDR3, as DNA: TGTGCCAGCAGCCCAAGACAGGGGGCCTACACTGAAGCTTTCTTT.

The chain is built from TRBV7-9 and TRBJ1-1, with D unclear. This CDR3 region has 16 residues. Germline V gene data show CDR1 as SEHNR and CDR2 as FQNEAQ (reference sequence). Trimming removed 1 base from V and 1 base from J, with 13 bases in between. The CDR3 sequence is CASSLEETRPNTEAFF. The DNA of the CDR3 is TGTGCCAGCAGCTTAGAAGAGACGCGGCCGAACACTGAAGCTTTCTTT.

Remarks on this clone: Other DNA sequences within the sample encode an identical CDR3. The V gene is TRBV5-4, the J gene TRBJ2-7; a possible D gene is TRBD2 (6 bases). Germline V gene lookup returns CDR1 SGHNT and CDR2 YYREEE (reference sequence). The CDR3 covers 14 residues. The V end was cut by 4 bases, the J end by 0 bases, with 11 bases between. The CDR3 loop is CASSPGLGSYEQYF. CDR3 nucleotides: TGTGCCAGCAGCCCGGGACTTGGCTCCTACGAGCAGTACTTC.

V is TRBV5-5 and J is TRBJ2-5; weak D call: TRBD1 (6 bases). Germline CDR1 reads SGHKS; CDR2 reads YYEKEE (reference sequence). The CDR3 is 14 residues long. The V and J ends lost 1 base and 1 base respectively, with 8 bases between them. DNA for the CDR3: TGTGCCAGCAGCTTGATGGACAGCCAAGAGACCCAGTACTTC. This gives the protein CASSLMDSQETQYF.

J is TRBJ2-1 and V is TRBV20-1; 7 bases align to TRBD2. With V trimmed by 3 bases and J by 4 bases, 6 bases remained unmatched. The CDR3 extends over 14 amino acids. CDR1 is DFQATT and CDR2 is SNEGSKA in the germline V gene (reference sequence). CDR3 in amino acids: CSASYGTTYNEQFF. As DNA, the CDR3 is TGCAGTGCTAGTTACGGGACTACATACAATGAGCAGTTCTTC.

This chain joins TRBV5-1 and TRBJ1-2; TRBD1 is a possible D gene (5 bases). This CDR3 is 14 amino acids long. V was pared by 2 bases and J by 3 bases, with 11 bases between. Germline values: CDR1 SGHRS, CDR2 YFSETQ. The CDR3 region is CASSFEGQDYGYTF. The CDR3 DNA follows: TGCGCCAGCAGCTTTGAAGGACAAGACTATGGCTACACCTTC.